The rows below give T cell receptor beta chains drawn from one sample of a study of blood T cells in healthy people across ages. MiXCR was run by TCRdb on the 5' RACE reads, yielding one entry per CDR3 protein. The sample yields some 1.5 million distinct CDR3 sequences, 28% seen once. The specimen was blood. The receptors stem from a woman in her twenties or thirties in good health. CDR3s include the opening cysteine and the closing phenylalanine or tryptophan. Each record gives: CDR3 DNA, CDR3 protein, D gene, J gene, V gene, clone size. The D gene is left open where the match is weak. Clone size is not always given. Where it is, it says once, few, many or a class for expanded clones.

CDR3nt: TGTGCCAGCAGCCGCCCCAACGTCGACGGGGAAAAACTGTTTTTT; CDR3aa: CASSRPNVDGEKLFF; d_gene: -; j_gene: TRBJ1-4; v_gene: TRBV4-2; abundance: few
CDR3nt: TGCGCCAGCAGCTTCCCTAGCGGGGGGGGCCCAGAGCAGTTCTTC; CDR3aa: CASSFPSGGGPEQFF; d_gene: TRBD2; j_gene: TRBJ2-1; v_gene: TRBV5-1; abundance: -
CDR3nt: TGTGCCAGCTCACATGGAGGGTCGGACACTGAAGCTTTCTTT; CDR3aa: CASSHGGSDTEAFF; d_gene: -; j_gene: TRBJ1-1; v_gene: TRBV18; abundance: -
CDR3nt: TGCGCCAGCAGCCAAGCAGGGACAGGCTACACTGAAGCTTTCTTT; CDR3aa: CASSQAGTGYTEAFF; d_gene: TRBD1; j_gene: TRBJ1-1; v_gene: TRBV4-3; abundance: -
CDR3nt: TGTGCCAGCAGTTCCCGGGACAGGTACTACAATGAGCAGTTCTTC; CDR3aa: CASSSRDRYYNEQFF; d_gene: TRBD1; j_gene: TRBJ2-1; v_gene: TRBV27; abundance: few
CDR3nt: TGTGCCAGCACCTTAATGGGGGCCACCTACGAGCAGTACTTC; CDR3aa: CASTLMGATYEQYF; d_gene: -; j_gene: TRBJ2-7; v_gene: TRBV12-3/TRBV12-4; abundance: -
CDR3nt: TGTACAACCGCACCAGCGGGGTCCGTACAAGAGACCCAGTACTTC; CDR3aa: CTTAPAGSVQETQYF; d_gene: TRBD2; j_gene: TRBJ2-5; v_gene: TRBV12-3/TRBV12-4; abundance: -
CDR3nt: TGCAGTGCTAGAGATGGGGGACAGGCGGGGAACACCGGGGAGCTGTTTTTT; CDR3aa: CSARDGGQAGNTGELFF; d_gene: TRBD1; j_gene: TRBJ2-2; v_gene: TRBV20-1; abundance: few
CDR3nt: TGTGCCAGCAGCACTCAACGCGGGACAGGACGGCTCACCTTC; CDR3aa: CASSTQRGTGRLTF; d_gene: TRBD1; j_gene: TRBJ1-2; v_gene: TRBV6-5; abundance: few
CDR3nt: TGCAGTGCTAGAGATCTTCTTGGAGGGGCCAACAATGAGCAGTTCTTC; CDR3aa: CSARDLLGGANNEQFF; d_gene: -; j_gene: TRBJ2-1; v_gene: TRBV20-1; abundance: -
CDR3nt: TGTGCCAGCAGCTCGGGACTAGCCCCAGAGACCCAGTACTTC; CDR3aa: CASSSGLAPETQYF; d_gene: TRBD2; j_gene: TRBJ2-5; v_gene: TRBV5-6; abundance: many
CDR3nt: TGTGCCAGCAGTGAAGCGCAAAGCGGGGGGGCCGGCGGGGAGCTGTTTTTT; CDR3aa: CASSEAQSGGAGGELFF; d_gene: TRBD2; j_gene: TRBJ2-2; v_gene: TRBV2; abundance: -
CDR3nt: TGCGCCAGCAGCTTGCCGGGGACAGGGACCTCACCCCTCCACTTT; CDR3aa: CASSLPGTGTSPLHF; d_gene: TRBD1; j_gene: TRBJ1-6; v_gene: TRBV5-1; abundance: -
CDR3nt: TGTGCCAGCAGCGGGGGCCCAAAAGCGTTAGAGACCCAGTACTTC; CDR3aa: CASSGGPKALETQYF; d_gene: -; j_gene: TRBJ2-5; v_gene: TRBV5-4; abundance: many
CDR3nt: TGTGCCAGCAGTGAAAGTAACGTCGGAACCTACGAGCAGTACTTC; CDR3aa: CASSESNVGTYEQYF; d_gene: -; j_gene: TRBJ2-7; v_gene: TRBV2; abundance: -
CDR3nt: TGTGCCAGCAGCGAATCTACCGGTGGACAGGACCGTCCAGATACGCAGTATTTT; CDR3aa: CASSESTGGQDRPDTQYF; d_gene: -; j_gene: TRBJ2-3; v_gene: TRBV21-1; abundance: -
CDR3nt: TGCGCCAGCAAACTTTGGGACCAGTACGAGCAGTACTTC; CDR3aa: CASKLWDQYEQYF; d_gene: -; j_gene: TRBJ2-7; v_gene: TRBV5-1; abundance: many
CDR3nt: TGTGCCAGCTCACCGGACATTGCCACTGAAGCTTTCTTT; CDR3aa: CASSPDIATEAFF; d_gene: -; j_gene: TRBJ1-1; v_gene: TRBV18; abundance: -
CDR3nt: TGCAGCGTAGCGAGGGGAGACGGCTACACCTTC; CDR3aa: CSVARGDGYTF; d_gene: -; j_gene: TRBJ1-2; v_gene: TRBV29-1; abundance: few
CDR3nt: TGTGCCAGCAGCCACGGGATCCTACAAGAGACCCAGTACTTC; CDR3aa: CASSHGILQETQYF; d_gene: -; j_gene: TRBJ2-5; v_gene: TRBV14; abundance: -
CDR3nt: TGTGCCAGTAGTATAGGATCCGTTGACAATGAGCAGTTCTTC; CDR3aa: CASSIGSVDNEQFF; d_gene: -; j_gene: TRBJ2-1; v_gene: TRBV19; abundance: -
CDR3nt: TGTGCCAGCTCACCACTCTGGACAGGGAACTATGGCTACACCTTC; CDR3aa: CASSPLWTGNYGYTF; d_gene: TRBD1; j_gene: TRBJ1-2; v_gene: TRBV18; abundance: few
CDR3nt: TGTGCCAGTAGTACCAAAACAGGAGGTAGCTACAATGAGCAGTTCTTC; CDR3aa: CASSTKTGGSYNEQFF; d_gene: -; j_gene: TRBJ2-1; v_gene: TRBV19; abundance: -
CDR3nt: TGCAGTGCTAGAGATATGATGGCGAAGAGGTACGAGCAGTACTTC; CDR3aa: CSARDMMAKRYEQYF; d_gene: -; j_gene: TRBJ2-7; v_gene: TRBV20-1; abundance: few
CDR3nt: TGCGCCAGCAGCTTATCTCAGGGGGCCTACAATGAGCAGTACTTC; CDR3aa: CASSLSQGAYNEQYF; d_gene: TRBD1; j_gene: TRBJ2-5; v_gene: TRBV5-1; abundance: few
CDR3nt: TGCAGCGCGGACTCAGGGGCCCGTCAATACTACACAGATACGCAGTATTTT; CDR3aa: CSADSGARQYYTDTQYF; d_gene: -; j_gene: TRBJ2-3; v_gene: TRBV20-1; abundance: -
CDR3nt: TGTGCCAGCTCACCAGGATCCGACAGGTTTAATGAAAAACTGTTTTTT; CDR3aa: CASSPGSDRFNEKLFF; d_gene: -; j_gene: TRBJ1-4; v_gene: TRBV18; abundance: few
CDR3nt: TGTGCCACCAGCAGAGGATTGAACACCATATATTTT; CDR3aa: CATSRGLNTIYF; d_gene: -; j_gene: TRBJ1-3; v_gene: TRBV15; abundance: few
CDR3nt: TGTGCCAGCAGTCGAGGGACTAGCGGCACGATTTACAATGAGCAGTTCTTC; CDR3aa: CASSRGTSGTIYNEQFF; d_gene: TRBD2; j_gene: TRBJ2-1; v_gene: TRBV6-6; abundance: many
CDR3nt: TGCAGTGCGGGGGGACAGGGGGCTAACGGCTACACCTTC; CDR3aa: CSAGGQGANGYTF; d_gene: TRBD1; j_gene: TRBJ1-2; v_gene: TRBV20-1; abundance: few
CDR3nt: TGTGCCAGCAGTAAACAACTTAGAGGAGATACGCAGTATTTT; CDR3aa: CASSKQLRGDTQYF; d_gene: -; j_gene: TRBJ2-3; v_gene: TRBV12-3/TRBV12-4; abundance: -
CDR3nt: TGCGCCAGCAGCTTGAGCGGCGACGGGACAGATACGCAGTATTTT; CDR3aa: CASSLSGDGTDTQYF; d_gene: -; j_gene: TRBJ2-3; v_gene: TRBV5-1; abundance: few
CDR3nt: TGTGCCAGCAGCGACCCTTTTCCGGGCATCGGGAGCTCTGGGGCCAACGTCCTGACTTTC; CDR3aa: CASSDPFPGIGSSGANVLTF; d_gene: -; j_gene: TRBJ2-6; v_gene: TRBV9; abundance: few
CDR3nt: TGTGCCTCAACGGGACGGAGCTCCTACGAGCAGTACTTC; CDR3aa: CASTGRSSYEQYF; d_gene: -; j_gene: TRBJ2-7; v_gene: TRBV10-3; abundance: few
CDR3nt: TGTGCCAGCAGCTCACAGGGAGGGTTGGCCTATGAGCAGTACTTC; CDR3aa: CASSSQGGLAYEQYF; d_gene: -; j_gene: TRBJ2-5; v_gene: TRBV7-3; abundance: -